A selection of T cell receptor beta chains follows, all from one sample in a study of T cell clusters in autoimmune cytopenias. TCRdb re-called the multiplex PCR reads; every CDR3 protein appears as one record, without DNA. In total, the table holds 14,000 to 15,000 distinct CDR3 sequences. This sample also appeared in a second study, on T cell repertoires in aging, cancer and after chemotherapy.

The sequencing sample was made of peripheral blood. The receptors were sampled from a human donor in good health. The CDR3 runs from the conserved cysteine through the conserved F or W. Where a row states a size, it is once, few, many or the class of an expanded clone; other rows omit it.

v_call,clone_size,j_call,cdr3_length,cdr3_aa
TRBV6-5,-,TRBJ1-1,15,CASSYRQGRNTEAFF
TRBV29-1,-,TRBJ1-5,13,CSVEWGTNQPQHF
TRBV19,-,TRBJ1-2,14,CASSSGTGHYGYTF
TRBV6-5,-,TRBJ1-1,11,CASRTGRRAFF
TRBV6-5,-,TRBJ1-2,13,CASTRDRGGGYTF
TRBV11-3,medium-sized,TRBJ2-1,13,CASSLTDYNEQFF
TRBV29-1,medium-sized,TRBJ2-3,13,CSVVGGFSDTQYF
TRBV11-3,medium-sized,TRBJ2-1,12,CASSPTGVEQFF
TRBV27,-,TRBJ2-2,14,CASSLPSNTGELFF
TRBV6-2/TRBV6-3,-,TRBJ1-6,14,CASSDWDTDSPLHF
TRBV12-3/TRBV12-4,-,TRBJ2-6,15,CASRQGADWANVLTF
TRBV10-3,-,TRBJ1-2,11,CALGGNYGYTF
TRBV15,-,TRBJ2-6,16,CATSAGDPSGANVLTF
TRBV15,-,TRBJ2-5,15,CATSRSGGWQETQYF
TRBV7-2,-,TRBJ2-1,16,CASSGSGASSYNEQFF